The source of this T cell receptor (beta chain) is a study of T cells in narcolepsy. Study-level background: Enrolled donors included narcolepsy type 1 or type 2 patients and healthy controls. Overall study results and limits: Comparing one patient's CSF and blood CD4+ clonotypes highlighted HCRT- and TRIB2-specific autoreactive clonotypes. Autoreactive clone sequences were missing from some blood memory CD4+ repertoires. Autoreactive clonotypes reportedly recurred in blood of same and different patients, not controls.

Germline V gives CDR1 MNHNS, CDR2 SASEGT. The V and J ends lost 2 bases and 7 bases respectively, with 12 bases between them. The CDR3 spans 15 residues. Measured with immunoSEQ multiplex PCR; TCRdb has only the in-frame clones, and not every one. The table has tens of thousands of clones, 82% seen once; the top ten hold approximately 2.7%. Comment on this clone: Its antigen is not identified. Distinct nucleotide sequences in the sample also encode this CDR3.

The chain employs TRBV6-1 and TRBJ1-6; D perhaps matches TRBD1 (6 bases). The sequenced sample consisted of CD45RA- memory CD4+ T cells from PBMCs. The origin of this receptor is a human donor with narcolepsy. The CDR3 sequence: CASSETQGSNSPLHF. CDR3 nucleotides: TGTGCCAGCAGTGAAACCCAGGGGTCAAATTCACCCCTCCACTTT.